Each of the 27 T cell receptor beta chains below was sequenced from the same sample in a study of cytomegalovirus exposure and HLA in healthy donors. Assay: immunoSEQ multiplex PCR; the TCRdb copy retains only in-frame clones and omits some. This table has some 45,000 clones, about 94% appearing once. What was sequenced was PBMCs. The source of these receptors is a man between 18 and 29 years old in good health and CMV-seronegative.

The chain couples TRBV6-6 to TRBJ1-5, with D possibly TRBD1 on 6 matching bases. The CDR3 loop spans 14 amino acids. The V and J ends lost 6 bases and 1 base respectively, with 10 bases between them. CDR1 and CDR2 from the germline V gene are MNHNY and SVGAGI (reference sequence). The CDR3 reads CASSQQGSNQPQHF. CDR3 bases: TGTGCCAGCAGCCAACAGGGCAGCAATCAGCCCCAGCATTTT.

This clone came up once. The chain joins TRBV11-1 to TRBJ2-1, with 8 bases aligning to TRBD2. Germline CDR1 is SGHAT and CDR2 is FQDESV (reference sequence). The CDR3 loop spans 15 amino acids. Unmatched junction bases numbered 4, after V lost 4 bases and J lost 2 bases. In DNA, the CDR3 is TGTGCCAGCAGCTCCGTAGCGGGACCCTACAATGAGCAGTTCTTC. Its translation: CASSSVAGPYNEQFF.

The V and J genes are TRBV4-2 and TRBJ2-7; 8 bases align to TRBD1. Germline-derived CDR1 and CDR2 are LGHNA and YNFKEQ. The CDR3 sequence is 15 residues long. V shed 4 bases, J shed 3 bases, and the junction held 8 bases outside the gene matches. The CDR3 loop is CASSPQDRVGYEQYF. CDR3 nucleotide sequence: TGTGCCAGCAGCCCCCAGGACAGGGTGGGCTACGAGCAGTACTTC.

This chain links TRBV5-6 with TRBJ2-2; possible D gene TRBD1, 6 bases. Trimming took 5 bases from V and 0 from J, leaving 14 bases between them. This CDR3 is 16 amino acids long. Germline CDR1 SGHDT, CDR2 YYEEEE. CDR3 residues: CASRNNRVPNTGELFF. As DNA, the CDR3 is TGTGCCAGCAGAAACAACAGGGTACCGAACACCGGGGAGCTGTTTTTT. Variable domain in full (rest from reference TRBV5-6 and TRBJ2-2): DAGVTQSPTHLIKTRGQQVTLRCSPKSGHDTVSWYQQALGQGPQFIFQYYEEEERQRGNFPDRFSGHQFPNYSSELNVNALLLGDSALYLCASRNNRVPNTGELFFGEGSRLTVL.

The chain joins TRBV9 to TRBJ2-1; TRBD2 aligns across 9 bases. The CDR3 length is 17 residues. V was clipped by 3 bases and J by 2 bases; unmatched bases: 9. Germline CDR1 is SGDLS and CDR2 is YYNGEE. In DNA, the CDR3 is TGTGCCAGCAGCGAAATTAGCGGGGGTTCGGCCTACAATGAGCAGTTCTTC. As protein: CASSEISGGSAYNEQFF.

The rearrangement links TRBV29-1 to TRBJ2-3; a possible D gene is TRBD1 (8 bases). Per germline, CDR1 SQVTM and CDR2 ANQGSEA. This CDR3 region has 13 residues. Trimming took off 7 bases at V and 3 bases at J, with 14 bases between the two ends. The CDR3 nucleotides are TGCAGCGCCAACAGGGGGGGGACAGATACGCAGTATTTT. Its translation is CSANRGGTDTQYF.

CDR3 sequence: CSGSVANYGYTF. CDR3 DNA sequence: TGCAGCGGATCGGTAGCTAACTATGGCTACACCTTC. The chain couples TRBV29-1 to TRBJ1-2; D is uncertain. Germline values: CDR1 SQVTM, CDR2 ANQGSEA. This CDR3 is built from 12 residues. Trimming removed 7 bases at V and 0 bases at J, with 9 bases between.

V is TRBV7-9 and J is TRBJ1-2; tentatively, D is TRBD1 (6 bases). This CDR3 is built from 13 residues. Per the germline V gene, CDR1 is SEHNR and CDR2 is FQNEAQ (reference sequence). V was pared by 5 bases and J by 2 bases, with 9 bases between. CDR3 nucleotides: TGTGCCAGCAGCCGGACAGTGAACTATGGCTACACCTTC. Translated, it gives CASSRTVNYGYTF.

The chain joins TRBV11-2 to TRBJ2-7; 9 bases are a match to TRBD2. CDR1 is SGHAT, CDR2 FQNNGV, per germline. This CDR3 spans 17 amino acids. The ends lost 1 base at V and 3 bases at J; junction bases unmatched: 10. The CDR3 nucleotides are TGTGCCAGCAGCTTAGTTCGAGCGGGAGGCCTATTCTACGAGCAGTACTTC. It codes for CASSLVRAGGLFYEQYF.

CDR3 sequence (DNA): TGTGCCAGCAGTTACTCCGGTCCGGGGCAGCCCCAGCATTTT. This encodes CASSYSGPGQPQHF. The chain joins TRBV6-5 to TRBJ1-5; no clear D gene. The germline V gene encodes CDR1 MNHEY and CDR2 SVGAGI. This CDR3 is built from 14 residues. Trimming removed 0 bases from V and 7 bases from J, with 10 bases in between.

This chain connects TRBV7-2 to TRBJ2-1; 7 bases agree with TRBD2. The CDR3 loop spans 15 amino acids. The V segment lost 1 base and the J segment 3 bases; nucleotides outside the gene matches: 3. The V gene's germline CDR1 is SGHTA and CDR2 FQGNSA. The DNA for the CDR3 is TGTGCCAGCAGCTTAGTGGCGGGGGACTACAATGAGCAGTTCTTC. Amino acid sequence: CASSLVAGDYNEQFF.

This clone was counted once. The chain joins TRBV7-8 to TRBJ1-5, with 8 bases fitting TRBD1. Germline CDR1 SGHVS, CDR2 FQNEAQ. The CDR3 consists of 15 residues. Trimming at V came to 5 bases and at J to 6 bases, leaving 9 bases not matched to a gene. CDR3: CASSDHRGSGQPQHF. The CDR3 DNA reads as TGTGCCAGCAGCGACCACAGGGGGTCGGGTCAGCCCCAGCATTTT.

The chain uses TRBV2 and TRBJ2-1, with TRBD2 matching over 7 bases. J was trimmed by 5 bases and V by 4 bases; bases with no gene match: 8. CDR1 is SNHLY, CDR2 FYNNEI, per germline. The CDR3 is 15 residues long. The CDR3 reads CASSVWEGTNNEQFF. The DNA for the CDR3 is TGTGCCAGCAGTGTATGGGAGGGGACTAACAATGAGCAGTTCTTC.

V and J are TRBV7-3 and TRBJ2-5; 11 bases line up with TRBD2. The CDR3 is made up of 16 amino acids. With 5 bases clipped from V and 3 bases from J, the junction kept 8 bases outside the gene matches. Per germline, CDR1 SGHTA and CDR2 FQGTGA. CDR3 bases: TGTGCCAGCAGCCCTATAGCGGGGGGGCAGAAAGAGACCCAGTACTTC. Residues: CASSPIAGGQKETQYF. The whole variable domain, filled in from reference TRBV7-3 and TRBJ2-5, reads GAGVSQTPSNKVTEKGKYVELRCDPISGHTALYWYRQSLGQGPEFLIYFQGTGAADDSGLPNDRFFAVRPEGSVSTLKIQRTERGDSAVYLCASSPIAGGQKETQYFGPGTRLLVL.

V and J are TRBV7-2 and TRBJ1-1; 11 bases agree with TRBD1. Per germline, CDR1 SGHTA and CDR2 FQGNSA. The CDR3 contains 14 residues. V dropped 1 base and J dropped 9; count of bases not matched to a gene: 4. In DNA form, the CDR3 reads TGTGCCAGCAGCTTAGTGGGGGACAGGGGGAAAGCTTTCTTT. Translation gives CASSLVGDRGKAFF.

This sequence joins TRBV10-3 and TRBJ2-7, with D possibly TRBD1 on 6 matching bases. V lost 7 bases and J 4 bases, leaving 20 bases between the germline ends. The germline gives CDR1 ENHRY, CDR2 SYGVKD. This CDR3 comprises 15 residues. The CDR3 nucleotides read TGTGCCATCATGCTCGGGGCAGGGGATCGGTACGAGCAGTACTTC. The encoded protein is CAIMLGAGDRYEQYF.

This chain links TRBV7-3 with TRBJ1-6; a weak D match, TRBD1 (5 bases). Germline assignment: CDR1 SGHTA and CDR2 FQGTGA. The ends were cut back, 5 bases at V and 0 bases at J, with 14 bases in the middle. The CDR3 covers 17 residues. The CDR3 is CASSPGGALSYNSPLHF. The CDR3 nucleotides are TGTGCCAGCAGCCCCGGAGGGGCCCTCTCCTATAATTCACCCCTCCACTTT.

This clone has a single count. The rearrangement uses TRBV15 and TRBJ2-7, with 7 positions matching TRBD1. The CDR3 extends over 14 amino acids. V lost 1 base to trimming and J lost 6 bases; unmatched junction nucleotides: 6. CDR1 LNHNV and CDR2 YYDKDF come from the germline V gene (reference sequence). CDR3: CATSRVGTVSEQYF. The CDR3 nucleotides read TGTGCCACCAGCAGAGTAGGGACAGTGTCCGAGCAGTACTTC.

The chain uses TRBV5-4 and TRBJ2-1, with TRBD2 identical over 10 bases. The V gene's germline CDR1 is SGHNT and CDR2 YYREEE (reference sequence). CDR3 length: 16 amino acids. V lost 5 bases, J lost 3 bases, and 8 bases stayed unmatched. The CDR3 DNA reads TGTGCCAGCAGTTCTAGCGGGAGTGGGCTCTACAATGAGCAGTTCTTC. Translating gives CASSSSGSGLYNEQFF.

The genes are TRBV11-3 and TRBJ2-2, with 8 bases aligning to TRBD1. Germline V gene lookup returns CDR1 SGHNT and CDR2 YENEEA. The CDR3 runs 14 residues. V lost 3 bases, J lost 7 bases, and 4 bases stayed unmatched. The CDR3 spells CASSFRGQNGELFF. CDR3 DNA: TGTGCCAGCAGCTTCAGGGGGCAAAACGGGGAGCTGTTTTTT.

The chain is built from TRBV6-1 and TRBJ2-1, with D possibly TRBD2 on 7 matching bases. Deletions cut 8 bases from V and 3 bases from J, with 14 bases between. The CDR3 covers 14 residues. Looked up from germline, CDR1 is MNHNS and CDR2 is SASEGT. The CDR3 spells CASRGLADYNEQFF. The DNA for the CDR3 is TGTGCCAGCCGGGGGCTAGCGGACTACAATGAGCAGTTCTTC.

This sequence joins TRBV29-1 and TRBJ2-4, with 8 bases fitting TRBD1. The CDR3 length is 14 residues. J lost 1 base, V lost 6 bases, and 5 bases had no gene match. The germline gives CDR1 SQVTM, CDR2 ANQGSEA. The CDR3 loop is CSVRQGMAKNIQYF. CDR3 sequence (DNA): TGCAGCGTGCGACAGGGGATGGCCAAAAACATTCAGTACTTC.

The rearrangement joins TRBV25-1 to TRBJ2-7; D is ambiguous. Germline V lookup: CDR1 MGHDK, CDR2 SYGVNS. CDR3 length: 12 residues. Deletions cut 4 bases from V and 2 bases from J, with 6 bases between. The CDR3 DNA sequence: TGTGCCAGCAGTGCCAGAACCTACGAGCAGTACTTC. Protein product: CASSARTYEQYF.

The chain has TRBV25-1 and TRBJ1-1; D is ambiguous. Trimming removed 2 bases from V and 4 bases from J, with 17 bases in between. CDR1 is MGHDK and CDR2 is SYGVNS in the germline V gene. There are 16 residues in the CDR3. The CDR3 here is CASSERAGFRVTEAFF. CDR3 DNA: TGTGCCAGCAGTGAACGGGCGGGGTTTAGGGTCACTGAAGCTTTCTTT.

The chain uses TRBV16 and TRBJ2-4, with 10 bases identical to TRBD1. Germline V gives CDR1 KGHSY, CDR2 FQNENV. The CDR3 runs to 20 residues. After removal of 2 bases from V and 2 bases from J, the junction contained 15 bases not matched to a gene. The CDR3 here is CASSQGLGQGNVWSKNIQYF. CDR3 nucleotides: TGTGCCAGCAGCCAAGGTTTGGGACAGGGGAACGTGTGGTCCAAAAACATTCAGTACTTC.

The count of this clone is one. This chain connects TRBV28 to TRBJ2-2, with 8 nucleotides matching TRBD1. CDR1 is MDHEN and CDR2 is SYDVKM in the germline V gene. The CDR3 spans 14 residues. Trimming cost V 6 bases and J 5 bases; bases outside gene matches: 5. The CDR3 sequence: CASRTWTGTGELFF. For the CDR3, the DNA is TGTGCCAGCAGGACCTGGACAGGGACCGGGGAGCTGTTTTTT. The full variable domain, with the rest looked up from reference TRBV28 and TRBJ2-2, is DVKVTQSSRYLVKRTGEKVFLECVQDMDHENMFWYRQDPGLGLRLIYFSYDVKMKEKGDIPEGYSVSREKKERFSLILESASTNQTSMYLCASRTWTGTGELFFGEGSRLTVL.

The rearrangement joins TRBV7-3 to TRBJ2-1; 10 bases align to TRBD2. CDR1 and CDR2 from the germline V gene are SGHTA and FQGTGA. V lost 5 bases to trimming and J lost 10 bases; unmatched junction nucleotides: 2. CDR3 size: 12 residues. CDR3 residues: CASSRSGGEQFF. In DNA, the CDR3 is TGTGCCAGCAGCCGTAGCGGGGGGGAGCAGTTCTTC.